This T cell receptor beta chain was recovered during a study of blood T cell repertoires in COVID-19. Study background: Samples of COVID-19 (acute and convalescent) were obtained from the United States, Italy and Spain. The analysed material was cDNA or gDNA that came from T cells, B-cell-depleted T cells, or PBMCs.

The data were produced by immunoSEQ multiplex PCR, yet TCRdb's version contains in-frame clones alone and is incomplete. This sample has roughly 170,000 clones, with 81% found just once. The TCR originated in a woman aged 40 to 50 with acute COVID-19. Sequenced material: PBMCs or T cells enriched from blood (not recorded which).

CDR3 bases: TGCAGCGTTGAATTCTCGGGACAGGGGGCGCCTTACACTGAAGCTTTCTTT. It encodes CSVEFSGQGAPYTEAFF. The chain uses TRBV29-1 and TRBJ1-1, with 12 nucleotides matching TRBD1. J lost 3 bases, V lost 2 bases, and 10 bases had no gene match. Looked up from germline, CDR1 is SQVTM and CDR2 is ANQGSEA. The length of the CDR3 is 17 residues.